The entry below gives a single TCR beta chain sequence along with its context. Its matching antigen is unknown. This PCR relied on a set of 60 Vbeta primers and 13 Jbeta primers. Original processing methods: Approximately 86 million unique TCR beta chains, 9 million to 12 million shared, were counted in a later analysis. TCRdb keeps only in-frame clones here, not all; method: immunoSEQ multiplex PCR. The DNA was the basis for D and trimming; V, J and clone size are from that table. The sample gives roughly 150,000 clones, roughly three quarters of which show up once; over 13% is in the top ten. The data belong to a study of cytomegalovirus exposure and HLA in healthy donors. The CDR3 covers 15 residues. Looked up from germline, CDR1 is MNHEY and CDR2 is SVGAGI. V dropped 6 bases and J dropped 3; count of bases not matched to a gene: 5. Findings of the study overall: It is likely that the observed cluster of highly shared sequence variants was a sequencing artifact. It emerged from a later analysis that several of the most significant clusters appeared to be linked to common viral pathogens. Rare TCR sequences dominated, though some public TCRs recurred in many donors.

Specimen: PBMCs. The chain carries TRBV6-5 and TRBJ2-1; 10 nucleotides align to TRBD2. This receptor was obtained from a woman aged 40 to 50 in good health and CMV-seronegative. The DNA for the CDR3 is TGTGCCAGCAGGTCCATAGCGGGAGGCTACAATGAGCAGTTCTTC. It encodes CASRSIAGGYNEQFF.